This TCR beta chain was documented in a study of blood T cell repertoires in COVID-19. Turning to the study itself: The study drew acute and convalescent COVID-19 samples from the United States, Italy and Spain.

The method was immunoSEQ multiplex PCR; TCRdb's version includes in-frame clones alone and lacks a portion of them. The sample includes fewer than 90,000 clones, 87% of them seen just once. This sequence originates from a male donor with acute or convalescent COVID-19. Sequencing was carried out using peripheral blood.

CDR3 in amino acids: CASSLGGQGSYEQYF. Here the CDR3 DNA reads TGTGCCAGCAGCTTGGGGGGACAGGGCTCCTACGAGCAGTACTTC. This chain connects TRBV5-4 to TRBJ2-7, with TRBD1 identical over 9 bases. The J segment lost 0 bases and the V segment lost 0 bases, leaving 1 base of the junction unmatched. CDR1 is SGHNT, CDR2 YYREEE, per germline (reference sequence). The CDR3 runs 15 residues. Drawing the rest from reference TRBV5-4 and TRBJ2-7, the complete variable domain is ETGVTQSPTHLIKTRGQQVTLRCSSQSGHNTVSWYQQALGQGPQFIFQYYREEENGRGNFPPRFSGLQFPNYSSELNVNALELDDSALYLCASSLGGQGSYEQYFGPGTRLTVT.